The next 11 T cell receptor beta chains were all read from a single sample in a study of blood T cell repertoires in COVID-19. Using immunoSEQ multiplex PCR, the repertoire was profiled, and TCRdb retains in-frame clones only, with some absent. The table lists about 230,000 clones, less than 90% of them singletons. Sequencing used peripheral blood. These receptors came from a woman aged 70 to 79 with active or convalescent COVID-19.

The rearrangement links TRBV24-1 to TRBJ2-1, with TRBD2 matching 9 bases. CDR1 and CDR2 from the germline V gene are KGHDR and SFDVKD. CDR3 length: 16 amino acids. Trimming took 3 bases from V and 4 from J; bases not matched to a gene: 6. For the CDR3, the DNA is TGTGCCACCAGTGATCCTCGAGCGGGGGGTTACAATGAGCAGTTCTTC. As protein: CATSDPRAGGYNEQFF.

V and J are TRBV10-1 and TRBJ2-1, with 9 bases matching TRBD2. Looked up from germline, CDR1 is WNHNN and CDR2 is SYGVQD (reference sequence). J gave up 4 bases and V 6 bases, and 7 bases lay outside the gene matches. The CDR3 extends over 15 amino acids. CDR3: CASSHGTSSYNEQFF. DNA for the CDR3: TGCGCCAGCAGCCATGGGACTAGCTCTTACAATGAGCAGTTCTTC.

CDR3 sequence (DNA): TGTGCCAGCAGCCCTCAAGGGGGACAGGGCTGGGGTTATGGCTACACCTTC. Its protein product is CASSPQGGQGWGYGYTF. The genes are TRBV21-1 and TRBJ1-2; no check of the table's D call, TRBD1, against the DNA was made. TRBV21-1 corresponds to a pseudogene. The CDR3 totals 17 residues.

The chain joins TRBV10-3 to TRBJ1-1; D unclear. Trimming took off 0 bases at V and 12 bases at J, with 14 bases between the two ends. This CDR3 region has 13 residues. The germline gives CDR1 ENHRY, CDR2 SYGVKD. The CDR3 is CAISESKQVMTFF. CDR3 nucleotides: TGTGCCATCAGTGAGTCGAAGCAGGTTATGACTTTCTTT.

The chain couples TRBV9 to TRBJ2-2, with 7 bases aligning to TRBD2. CDR1 is SGDLS and CDR2 is YYNGEE in the germline V gene. The CDR3 runs 16 residues. The trim removed 0 bases at V and 0 bases at J, leaving 2 bases unmatched. The chain's CDR3 is CASSVAAGANTGELFF. The CDR3 DNA is TGTGCCAGCAGCGTAGCGGCGGGGGCGAACACCGGGGAGCTGTTTTTT.

The rearrangement joins TRBV6-5 to TRBJ2-7; D perhaps matches TRBD2 (6 bases). The CDR3 is 14 residues long. The V end was cut by 7 bases, the J end by 2 bases, with 15 bases between. Germline V gene lookup returns CDR1 MNHEY and CDR2 SVGAGI. CDR3 bases: TGTGCCAGCACGGCGGAGGGATTTACCTACGAGCAGTACTTC. It specifies CASTAEGFTYEQYF.

This sequence joins TRBV11-2 and TRBJ1-4, with D unclear. Trimming pared 6 bases from V and 5 bases from J, leaving 10 bases between. Germline CDR1 reads SGHAT; CDR2 reads FQNNGV. The CDR3 has 13 amino acids. DNA for the CDR3: TGTGCCAGCAGGTGGCGGTTGAATGAAAAACTGTTTTTT. Protein sequence: CASRWRLNEKLFF.

This chain uses TRBV9 with TRBJ1-6; 9 nucleotides line up with TRBD1. With 4 bases clipped from V and 8 bases from J, the junction kept 4 bases outside the gene matches. There are 14 residues in the CDR3. The germline gives CDR1 SGDLS, CDR2 YYNGEE. The chain's CDR3 is CASSIRQGDSPLHF. For the CDR3, the DNA is TGTGCCAGCAGCATCCGACAGGGGGATTCACCCCTCCACTTT.

This rearrangement joins TRBV2 to TRBJ2-7; D ambiguous. V gave up 8 bases and J gave up 9 bases, with 26 bases separating them. CDR3 length equals 15 residues. CDR1 is SNHLY, CDR2 FYNNEI, per germline. The CDR3 spells CASSPPKVVLRGQYF. CDR3 DNA sequence: TGTGCCAGCTCCCCGCCCAAGGTTGTCCTACGAGGGCAGTACTTC.

This clone was recorded a few times. The V call is TRBV7-2, the J call TRBJ1-3, with D possibly being TRBD1 (5 bases). CDR3 length equals 13 residues. The ends were cut back, 1 base at V and 13 bases at J, with 14 bases in the middle. The V gene's germline CDR1 is SGHTA and CDR2 FQGNSA. The CDR3 DNA follows: TGTGCCAGCAGCTTAGGTCCGGGACTGGAGATATATTTT. It encodes CASSLGPGLEIYF.

The chain uses TRBV3-1 (or the pseudogene TRBV3-2) and TRBJ2-7; D might be TRBD2 (7 bases). Trimming shortened V by 8 bases and J by 0 bases, and 14 bases separated the two germline ends. This CDR3 contains 14 residues. CDR1 LGHDT and CDR2 YNNKEL come from the germline V gene (reference sequence). CDR3 bases: TGTGCCAGCGGAGGGGGGGACTACTCCTACGAGCAGTACTTC. It is translated as CASGGGDYSYEQYF.